Detailed here is one T cell receptor (beta chain). The germline gene is not matched at one end of the junction; a read error may be the cause. Libraries were prepared by immunoSEQ multiplex PCR; TCRdb keeps only in-frame clonotypes and omits some of them. The table records roughly 90,000 clones, around 85% of them present only once. The CDR3 loop spans 15 amino acids. Germline CDR1 and CDR2: SSHAT and FNYEAQ (reference sequence). This sample was taken from a study of OX40 agonist ivuxolimab in advanced cancers. The sample in question was CD4+ or CD8+ T cells sorted from blood, obtained in a trial of the OX40 agonist ivuxolimab. The clonotype was recovered from an adult with an advanced solid tumor such as melanoma, head and neck, liver or kidney cancer. The rearrangement joins TRBV7-7 to TRBJ2-2, with D perhaps matching TRBD1 (6 bases). The CDR3 DNA is TGTGCTAGCAGTCAAGGCAGGGGTGGCACCGGGGAGCTGTTTTTT. Protein: CASSQGRGGTGELFF.